Below are 17 T cell receptor beta chains sequenced from a single sample in a study of T cell responses to AZD1222 COVID-19 vaccine (dated by TCRdb to about 2021). The method behind the library was the immunoSEQ multiplex PCR assay. This is the immuneACCESS table as TCRdb keeps it, with only in-frame sequences that have V and J called. A part of the clones is gone; compared with another copy, unresolved V genes explain less than half, and the rest is unexplained. This sample holds over 100,000 clones; more than 75% were observed only once. The ten top clones hold less than 4% of the sample. This specimen's time point label, interpreted: baseline before first vaccination. The specimen comprised peripheral blood, sampled on day 0 of AZD1222 vaccination. The source of these receptors is an adult in good health.

The chain uses TRBV12-3 or TRBV12-4 and TRBJ1-5; D gene uncertain. The CDR3 is 13 residues long. V dropped 3 bases and J dropped 6 bases, with 9 bases sitting between them. This chain's CDR3 is CASSLKLRQPQHF. In DNA, the CDR3 is TGTGCCAGCAGTTTGAAGCTCCGTCAGCCCCAGCATTTT.

The chain couples TRBV3-1 (or the pseudogene TRBV3-2) to TRBJ1-4; D remains ambiguous. The germline V gene has CDR1 LGHDT and CDR2 YNNKEL (reference sequence). The V end lost 2 bases, the J end lost 5 bases, and 3 bases lay between the germline ends. The CDR3 is 12 residues long. The DNA of the CDR3 is TGTGCCAGCAGCCAATTAAATGAAAAACTGTTTTTT. Translating gives CASSQLNEKLFF.

This rearrangement joins TRBV18 to TRBJ1-2; D gene uncertain. Germline CDR1 reads KGHSH; CDR2 reads LQKENI. Deletions cut 3 bases from V and 4 bases from J, with 9 bases between. CDR3 length: 13 amino acids. The CDR3 bases are TGTGCCAGCTCACCGGTAAACACCTATGGCTACACCTTC. Protein: CASSPVNTYGYTF. Variable domain in full (rest from reference TRBV18 and TRBJ1-2): NAGVMQNPRHLVRRRGQEARLRCSPMKGHSHVYWYRQLPEEGLKFMVYLQKENIIDESGMPKERFSAEFPKEGPSILRIQQVVRGDSAAYFCASSPVNTYGYTFGSGTRLTVV.

This rearrangement joins TRBV6-5 to TRBJ2-3; D call uncertain. The V gene's germline CDR1 is MNHEY and CDR2 SVGAGI. Deletions cut 4 bases from V and 9 bases from J, with 8 bases between. The length of the CDR3 is 11 residues. CDR3 DNA sequence: TGTGCCAGCAGTTCCATGGGGACGCAGTATTTT. It translates to CASSSMGTQYF.

V usage is TRBV2 and J usage is TRBJ1-4; D perhaps matches TRBD1 (6 bases). The V gene lost 7 bases and the J gene lost 6 bases, with 9 bases spanning the gap. Per the germline V gene, CDR1 is SNHLY and CDR2 is FYNNEI. The length of the CDR3 is 12 residues. CDR3 in amino acids: CASNRVDEKLFF. Here the CDR3 DNA reads TGTGCCAGCAACAGGGTGGATGAAAAACTGTTTTTT.

V usage is TRBV7-2 and J usage is TRBJ2-7; no clear D. The CDR3 sequence is 13 residues long. Trimming stripped 1 base from V and 5 bases from J, with 9 bases between. The V gene's germline CDR1 is SGHTA and CDR2 FQGNSA. Here the CDR3 DNA reads TGTGCCAGCAGCTTAGTGGGTTGGGACGAGCAGTACTTC. It translates to CASSLVGWDEQYF.

CDR3 in amino acids: CASRRTGVGEQYF. CDR3 coding DNA: TGTGCCAGCAGACGGACAGGGGTCGGCGAGCAGTACTTC. J is TRBJ2-7 and V is TRBV3-1 (or the pseudogene TRBV3-2), with 9 bases matching TRBD1. With V trimmed by 6 bases and J by 6 bases, 6 bases remained unmatched. Germline CDR1 reads LGHDT; CDR2 reads YNNKEL (reference sequence). The CDR3 is 13 residues long.

The V gene is TRBV30, the J gene TRBJ1-3, with unresolved D. The CDR3 spans 11 residues. The V and J ends lost 1 base and 10 bases respectively, with 8 bases between them. From germline, CDR1 is GTSNPN and CDR2 SVGIG (reference sequence). CDR3 sequence reads: CAWSGICTIYF. The DNA of the CDR3 is TGTGCCTGGAGTGGTATTTGTACCATATATTTT.

The chain links TRBV15 to TRBJ1-1; D is unclear. This CDR3 region has 15 residues. Germline lookup yields CDR1 LNHNV and CDR2 YYDKDF (reference sequence). Trimming cost V 3 bases and J 0 bases, with 11 bases left between them. The CDR3 sequence: CATSSQFGLNTEAFF. In DNA, the CDR3 is TGTGCCACCAGCAGTCAGTTTGGCTTGAACACTGAAGCTTTCTTT.

The chain combines TRBV6-5 with TRBJ1-1; D is unresolved. The CDR3 covers 13 residues. Between the trimmed V and J ends, which lost 7 bases and 1 base, there was a span of 10 bases. Germline loops: CDR1 MNHEY, CDR2 SVGAGI. CDR3 sequence reads: CASTWGTNTEAFF. The CDR3 DNA is TGTGCCAGCACGTGGGGTACGAACACTGAAGCTTTCTTT.

The V gene is TRBV19, the J gene TRBJ2-1; TRBD2 matches 9 bases. The CDR3 extends over 19 amino acids. J was trimmed by 0 bases and V by 1 base; bases with no gene match: 10. Germline V CDR1 and CDR2: LNHDA, SQIVND (reference sequence). CDR3 sequence (DNA): TGTGCCAGTAGTATAGGGCTAGCGGGGTCCTTTAGCTCCTACAATGAGCAGTTCTTC. This gives the protein CASSIGLAGSFSSYNEQFF.

This sequence joins TRBV5-5 and TRBJ2-7, with D tentatively TRBD2 (5 bases). CDR1 is SGHKS and CDR2 is YYEKEE in the germline V gene (reference sequence). Trimming took off 4 bases at V and 5 bases at J, with 13 bases between the two ends. This CDR3 contains 13 residues. The CDR3 DNA reads as TGTGCCAGCAGCCCCTTATACGGGAACGAGCAGTACTTC. Residues: CASSPLYGNEQYF. The whole variable domain, remainder taken from reference TRBV5-5 and TRBJ2-7, is DAGVTQSPTHLIKTRGQQVTLRCSPISGHKSVSWYQQVLGQGPQFIFQYYEKEERGRGNFPDRFSARQFPNYSSELNVNALLLGDSALYLCASSPLYGNEQYFGPGTRLTVT.

The chain joins TRBV14 to TRBJ2-2; the match to TRBD2 covers 9 bases. In germline, CDR1 is SGHDN, CDR2 FVKESK. V shed 5 bases, J shed 3 bases, and the junction held 7 bases outside the gene matches. The CDR3 runs to 16 residues. CDR3 in amino acids: CASSSAGGIHTGELFF. The CDR3, as DNA: TGTGCCAGCAGCTCTGCGGGGGGGATCCACACCGGGGAGCTGTTTTTT.

In nucleotides, the CDR3 is TGTGCCAGCATCTACGGACCCAGAGGGACTGAAGCTTTCTTT. Amino acids: CASIYGPRGTEAFF. The genes are TRBV6-5 and TRBJ1-1; D remains ambiguous. CDR3 length equals 14 residues. The ends were cut back, 7 bases at V and 5 bases at J, with 17 bases in the middle. In germline, CDR1 is MNHEY, CDR2 SVGAGI.

V and J are TRBV7-2 and TRBJ2-5; 15 nucleotides match TRBD2. This CDR3 is 19 amino acids long. Germline V gene sequence: CDR1 SGHTA, CDR2 FQGNSA. The J segment lost 5 bases and the V segment lost 4 bases, leaving 14 bases of the junction unmatched. CDR3 residues: CASSSQRGLAGGGRETQYF. The CDR3 DNA follows: TGTGCCAGCAGCTCCCAACGTGGACTAGCGGGGGGGGGTCGGGAGACCCAGTACTTC.

V usage is TRBV11-3 and J usage is TRBJ2-3, with 7 positions matching TRBD2. Germline trimming cut 2 bases from V and 0 bases from J; bases unmatched to any gene: 2. Germline V CDR1 and CDR2: SGHNT, YENEEA. CDR3 length equals 15 residues. The CDR3 loop is CASSLIGGSTDTQYF. The DNA of the CDR3 is TGTGCCAGCAGCTTAATCGGGGGGAGCACAGATACGCAGTATTTT. Full variable domain (missing parts from reference TRBV11-3 and TRBJ2-3): EAGVVQSPRYKIIEKKQPVAFWCNPISGHNTLYWYLQNLGQGPELLIRYENEEAVDDSQLPKDRFSAERLKGVDSTLKIQPAELGDSAVYLCASSLIGGSTDTQYFGPGTRLTVL.

This chain uses TRBV7-2 with TRBJ1-2; D not resolved. This CDR3 comprises 13 residues. CDR1 is SGHTA and CDR2 is FQGNSA in the germline V gene. The ends were cut back, 3 bases at V and 6 bases at J, with 11 bases in the middle. The CDR3 DNA reads as TGTGCCAGCAGCTTCGTGCGCATGGATGGCTACACCTTC. It encodes CASSFVRMDGYTF. The entire variable domain, with the rest obtained from reference TRBV7-2 and TRBJ1-2, is as follows: GAGVSQSPSNKVTEKGKDVELRCDPISGHTALYWYRQSLGQGLEFLIYFQGNSAPDKSGLPSDRFSAERTGGSVSTLTIQRTQQEDSAVYLCASSFVRMDGYTFGSGTRLTVV.